These 26 T cell receptor beta chains were sequenced from one sample in a study of post-analysis software for immune sequencing data. The study's findings and limits: In patients, TRBV5-6, TRBV5-1 and TRBV20-1 belonged to five TRBV segments found more frequently than in controls.

Tagging with unique molecular identifiers was a feature of the TCR beta cDNA libraries. Using its own MiXCR run on the PCR reads, TCRdb lists one record per CDR3 protein. This sample has roughly 540,000 distinct CDR3 sequences, with under 40% found just once. These receptors lack a known antigen. The sequencing sample was made of blood. These receptors came from a girl under 18 with multiple sclerosis.

The chain uses TRBV12-3 or TRBV12-4 and TRBJ1-2; the match to TRBD1 covers 8 bases. The ends lost 6 bases at V and 4 bases at J; junction bases unmatched: 7. The CDR3 has 14 amino acids. DNA of the CDR3: TGTGCCAGCAGCCCAGGACAGGGAAGCTATGGCTACACCTTC. Protein: CASSPGQGSYGYTF.

J is TRBJ2-3 and V is TRBV5-1, with D perhaps matching TRBD1 or TRBD2 (5 bases each). The CDR3 consists of 14 residues. Between the trimmed V and J ends, which lost 4 bases and 1 base, there was a span of 10 bases. The germline gives CDR1 SGHRS, CDR2 YFSETQ. The CDR3 DNA follows: TGCGCCAGCAGCCGGGGCGAAGGCACAGATACGCAGTATTTT. Translating gives CASSRGEGTDTQYF.

This chain joins TRBV20-1 and TRBJ2-5, with D tentatively TRBD1 (6 bases). V lost 4 bases and J lost 2, with 11 bases in between. This CDR3 is built from 13 residues. Germline V gene lookup returns CDR1 DFQATT and CDR2 SNEGSKA (reference sequence). CDR3 bases: TGCAGTGCTACCAAGGACAGACAAGAGACCCAGTACTTC. It is translated as CSATKDRQETQYF.

This clonotype appeared once. V usage is TRBV5-1 and J usage is TRBJ1-1, with D unresolved. Germline assignment: CDR1 SGHRS and CDR2 YFSETQ. The CDR3 has 15 residues. V was cut by 4 bases and J by 6 bases, with 19 bases left in between. The CDR3 is CASSLGGLPKAEAFF. The CDR3 region has the DNA TGCGCCAGCAGCCTCGGAGGTCTACCCAAGGCTGAAGCTTTCTTT.

This chain connects TRBV7-2 to TRBJ2-2; D is unresolved. V dropped 2 bases and J dropped 7 bases, with 8 bases sitting between them. Germline V gene lookup returns CDR1 SGHTA and CDR2 FQGNSA. The CDR3 is made up of 13 amino acids. The CDR3 is CASSLRGVGELFF. CDR3 DNA sequence: TGTGCCAGCAGCTTACGTGGGGTCGGGGAGCTGTTTTTT. Complete variable domain (other parts from reference TRBV7-2 and TRBJ2-2): GAGVSQSPSNKVTEKGKDVELRCDPISGHTALYWYRQSLGQGLEFLIYFQGNSAPDKSGLPSDRFSAERTGGSVSTLTIQRTQQEDSAVYLCASSLRGVGELFFGEGSRLTVL.

Concerning this clonotype itself: One junction end disagrees with the germline gene, perhaps due to a read error. The V and J genes are TRBV12-3 or TRBV12-4 and TRBJ2-1; weak D call: TRBD2 (7 bases). The CDR3 has 18 amino acids. In nucleotides, the CDR3 is TGTGCCAGCAGCCATGGCTCTAGATGGGGGGGGGGCGGAAATGAGCAGTGCTTC. Translating it yields CASSHGSRWGGGGNEQCF.

The chain has TRBV20-1 and TRBJ2-3; TRBD2 matches 12 bases. The CDR3 extends over 16 amino acids. V shed 3 bases and J 2 bases; nucleotides not matched to a gene: 6. Per germline, CDR1 DFQATT and CDR2 SNEGSKA (reference sequence). CDR3: CSARRLAGGNTDTQYF. CDR3 sequence (DNA): TGCAGTGCTAGGAGGCTAGCGGGGGGGAACACAGATACGCAGTATTTT.

There are a few counts of this clonotype. The chain uses TRBV27 and TRBJ2-5; 11 nucleotides agree with TRBD2. Germline CDR1 and CDR2: MNHEY and SMNVEV (reference sequence). This CDR3 is 19 amino acids long. The trim removed 5 bases at V and 1 base at J, leaving 15 bases unmatched. CDR3 in amino acids: CASSRTGTSGTRVQETQYF. In DNA, the CDR3 is TGTGCCAGCAGTCGAACCGGGACTAGCGGAACAAGAGTCCAAGAGACCCAGTACTTC.

The V call is TRBV20-1, the J call TRBJ1-6; 8 positions agree with TRBD1. With V trimmed by 6 bases and J by 6 bases, 4 bases remained unmatched. There are 13 residues in the CDR3. The V gene's germline CDR1 is DFQATT and CDR2 SNEGSKA (reference sequence). The CDR3 bases are TGCAGTGCCGGACAGGGCGCTAATTCACCCCTCCACTTT. Its protein product is CSAGQGANSPLHF.

This chain uses TRBV6-5 with TRBJ1-3, with no clear D. Germline V CDR1 and CDR2: MNHEY, SVGAGI. Trimming shortened V by 0 bases and J by 3 bases, and 6 bases separated the two germline ends. The CDR3 contains 14 residues. CDR3 nucleotide sequence: TGTGCCAGCAGTTACTCGATAGATGGAAACACCATATATTTT. Translated: CASSYSIDGNTIYF.

This clonotype has more than one count but fewer than ten. The chain has TRBV2 and TRBJ2-3; 11 bases match TRBD2. The CDR3 runs 16 residues. The V and J ends lost 8 bases and 2 bases, in that order; junction bases with no gene match: 9. Germline loops: CDR1 SNHLY, CDR2 FYNNEI. CDR3 sequence reads: CASRPLAGGSTDTQYF. The CDR3 coding sequence is TGTGCCAGCCGACCTTTAGCGGGGGGGTCCACAGATACGCAGTATTTT.

As for this clonotype: A read error may produce the germline difference seen at one junction end. This sequence joins TRBV6-5 and TRBJ2-2; 8 nucleotides line up with TRBD2. Germline V CDR1 and CDR2: MNHEY, SVGAGI. CDR3 length equals 16 residues. The CDR3 protein is CASRDIAGSITGERFF. Written as DNA, the CDR3 is TGTGCCAGCAGAGACATAGCGGGGTCGATCACCGGGGAGCGGTTTTTT.

This clonotype was recorded a few times. The chain has TRBV12-3 or TRBV12-4 and TRBJ2-1; 7 nucleotides align to TRBD1. There are 19 residues in the CDR3. V lost 6 bases, J lost 10 bases, and 27 bases stayed unmatched. Written as DNA, the CDR3 is TGTGCCAGCAGCTACCCTGCAGGCCTACAGGGGAACCTCGGGGTCGAGCAGTTCTTC. Translating gives CASSYPAGLQGNLGVEQFF.

This rearrangement joins TRBV20-1 to TRBJ1-5, with D hard to call. Looked up from germline, CDR1 is DFQATT and CDR2 is SNEGSKA (reference sequence). Between the trimmed V and J ends, which lost 5 bases and 0 bases, there was a span of 20 bases. The CDR3 runs 17 residues. The CDR3 DNA reads as TGCAGTGCTGCAAAAACGGGGAGCCTTATTAGCAATCAGCCCCAGCATTTT. It is translated as CSAAKTGSLISNQPQHF.

The chain joins TRBV29-1 to TRBJ1-1; D is uncertain. V was cut by 2 bases and J by 1 base, with 8 bases left in between. The V gene's germline CDR1 is SQVTM and CDR2 ANQGSEA. The CDR3 loop spans 13 amino acids. CDR3 nucleotides: TGCAGCGTTGAAAGGCGACGGAACACTGAAGCTTTCTTT. This sequence encodes CSVERRRNTEAFF.

This clonotype was seen a handful of times. This chain uses TRBV7-3 with TRBJ2-1; 9 bases agree with TRBD2. The CDR3 is 18 amino acids. Germline-derived CDR1 and CDR2 are SGHTA and FQGTGA. Unmatched junction bases numbered 17, after V lost 5 bases and J lost 6 bases. This chain's CDR3 is CASSAISGASGAGNEQFF. CDR3 nucleotides: TGTGCCAGCAGCGCAATCAGCGGAGCTAGCGGGGCCGGCAATGAGCAGTTCTTC.

This clonotype was picked up a small number of times. V and J are TRBV6-1 and TRBJ2-3; TRBD1 matches 7 bases. Per the germline V gene, CDR1 is MNHNS and CDR2 is SASEGT. V lost 1 base and J lost 0; bases outside the gene matches: 1. The CDR3 extends over 15 amino acids. The CDR3 bases are TGTGCCAGCAGTGAAGGACAGGGTAGCACAGATACGCAGTATTTT. Protein: CASSEGQGSTDTQYF.

J is TRBJ1-5 and V is TRBV4-1, with a weak D call TRBD1 (5 bases). In germline, CDR1 is MGHRA, CDR2 YSYEKL. The length of the CDR3 is 15 residues. V lost 1 base and J 5 bases, leaving 12 bases between the germline ends. CDR3 nucleotide sequence: TGCGCCAGCAGCCAAGTTCCAGGGAGGGATCAGCCCCAGCATTTT. Residues: CASSQVPGRDQPQHF.

Regarding this clonotype: An end of the junction differs from the germline gene, which may be a read error. This sequence joins TRBV12-3 or TRBV12-4 and TRBJ1-1, with 10 nucleotides matching TRBD1. The CDR3 has 15 residues. DNA for the CDR3: TGTGCCAGCAGAAGACTGGACAGGGGGAACACTGAAGTTTTCTTT. Protein product: CASRRLDRGNTEVFF.

The chain has TRBV20-1 and TRBJ1-1; no clear D. V was shortened by 6 bases and J by 0 bases, with 14 bases between the two germline ends. The CDR3 contains 14 residues. CDR1 DFQATT and CDR2 SNEGSKA come from the germline V gene (reference sequence). CDR3 in DNA: TGCAGTGCCACGGTGACGGATATGAACACTGAAGCTTTCTTT. Translation gives CSATVTDMNTEAFF.

In its sample, this clonotype was seen a few times. The chain links TRBV15 to TRBJ2-3; D ambiguous. Trimming left V 5 bases short and J 2 bases short, with 11 bases between. The CDR3 is 14 residues long. From germline, CDR1 is LNHNV and CDR2 YYDKDF (reference sequence). This CDR3 is CATSRPPATDTQYF. In nucleotides, the CDR3 is TGTGCCACCAGCCGCCCACCAGCCACAGATACGCAGTATTTT.

This chain connects TRBV12-3 or TRBV12-4 to TRBJ2-5, with 9 bases aligning to TRBD1. The CDR3 contains 15 residues. Trimming took 5 bases from V and 5 from J; bases not matched to a gene: 9. DNA for the CDR3: TGTGCCAGCAGTCTCCCAGGGACAGGGCATGAGACCCAGTACTTC. Amino acids: CASSLPGTGHETQYF.

V gene TRBV10-3 combines with J gene TRBJ1-1; unclear D gene. V lost 4 bases to trimming and J lost 1 base, with 22 bases between them. The CDR3 runs 18 residues. Germline-derived CDR1 and CDR2 are ENHRY and SYGVKD. CDR3 bases: TGTGCCATCAGTGGATCCCCTTTAAATGGTCAGGAGAACACTGAAGCTTTCTTT. Translation gives CAISGSPLNGQENTEAFF.

The chain joins TRBV3-1 to TRBJ1-1; D not certain. Trimming stripped 1 base from V and 3 bases from J, with 12 bases between. The CDR3 sequence is 15 residues long. CDR1 is LGHDT, CDR2 YNNKEL, per germline (reference sequence). The CDR3 coding sequence is TGTGCCAGCAGCCAAGGGAGTGGGGTGGACACTGAAGCTTTCTTT. It translates to CASSQGSGVDTEAFF. Full variable domain (missing parts from reference TRBV3-1 and TRBJ1-1): DTAVSQTPKYLVTQMGNDKSIKCEQNLGHDTMYWYKQDSKKFLKIMFSYNNKELIINETVPNRFSPKSPDKAHLNLHINSLELGDSAVYFCASSQGSGVDTEAFFGQGTRLTVV.

This clonotype has at least ten counts. V gene TRBV7-3 combines with J gene TRBJ2-7, with D hard to call. CDR3 size: 13 residues. Germline V gene lookup returns CDR1 SGHTA and CDR2 FQGTGA. The V and J ends lost 0 bases and 0 bases respectively, with 3 bases between them. CDR3 nucleotides: TGTGCCAGCAGCTTAACGGACTCCTACGAGCAGTACTTC. Its protein is CASSLTDSYEQYF.

J is TRBJ2-6 and V is TRBV13; D perhaps matches TRBD2 (5 bases). The CDR3 totals 18 residues. Germline V CDR1 and CDR2: PRHDT, FYEKMQ (reference sequence). Trimming pared 5 bases from V and 0 bases from J, leaving 17 bases between. The DNA for the CDR3 is TGTGCCAGCAGCCCCCGGCTGAGGGTCGGCTCTGGGGCCAACGTCCTGACTTTC. Amino acid sequence: CASSPRLRVGSGANVLTF.